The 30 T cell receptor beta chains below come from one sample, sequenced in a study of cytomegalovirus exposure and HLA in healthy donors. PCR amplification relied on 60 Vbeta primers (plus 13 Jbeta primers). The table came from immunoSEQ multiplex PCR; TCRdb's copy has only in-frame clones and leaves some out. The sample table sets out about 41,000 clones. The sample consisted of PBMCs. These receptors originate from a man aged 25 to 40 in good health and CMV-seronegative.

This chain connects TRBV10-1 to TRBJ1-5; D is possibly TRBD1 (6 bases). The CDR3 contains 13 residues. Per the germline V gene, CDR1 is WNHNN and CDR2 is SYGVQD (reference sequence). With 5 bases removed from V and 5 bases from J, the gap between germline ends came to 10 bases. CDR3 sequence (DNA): TGCGCCAGCAGTACAGGGTCCGATCAGCCCCAGCATTTT. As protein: CASSTGSDQPQHF.

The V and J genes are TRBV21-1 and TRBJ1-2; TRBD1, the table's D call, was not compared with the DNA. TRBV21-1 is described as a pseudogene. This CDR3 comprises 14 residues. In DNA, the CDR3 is TGTGCCAGCAGCAAAAGGGGCAGAAACTATGGCTACACCTTC. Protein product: CASSKRGRNYGYTF.

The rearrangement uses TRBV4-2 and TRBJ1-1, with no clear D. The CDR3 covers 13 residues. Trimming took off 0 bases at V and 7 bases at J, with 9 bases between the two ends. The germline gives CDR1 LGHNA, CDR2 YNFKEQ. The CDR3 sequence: CASSQEGHFEAFF. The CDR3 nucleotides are TGTGCCAGCAGCCAAGAGGGCCACTTTGAAGCTTTCTTT.

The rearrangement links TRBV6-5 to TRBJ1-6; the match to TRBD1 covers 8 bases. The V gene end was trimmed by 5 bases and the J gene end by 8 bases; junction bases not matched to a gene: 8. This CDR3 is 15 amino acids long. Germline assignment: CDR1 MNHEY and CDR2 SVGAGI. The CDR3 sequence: CASSIQGQGYSPLHF. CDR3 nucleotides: TGTGCCAGCAGTATTCAAGGACAGGGTTATTCACCCCTCCACTTT.

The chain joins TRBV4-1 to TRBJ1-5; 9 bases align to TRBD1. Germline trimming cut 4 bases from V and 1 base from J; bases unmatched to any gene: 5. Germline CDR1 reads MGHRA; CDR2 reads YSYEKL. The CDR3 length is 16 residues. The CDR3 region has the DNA TGCGCCAGCAGCCCCGGACAGGGGCCAAGCAATCAGCCCCAGCATTTT. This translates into CASSPGQGPSNQPQHF.

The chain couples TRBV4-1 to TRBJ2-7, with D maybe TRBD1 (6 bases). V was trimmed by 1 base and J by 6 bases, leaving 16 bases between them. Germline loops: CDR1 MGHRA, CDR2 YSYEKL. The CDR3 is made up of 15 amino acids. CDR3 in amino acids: CASSQGPGEVFEQYF. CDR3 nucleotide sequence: TGCGCCAGCAGCCAAGGCCCAGGGGAAGTCTTCGAGCAGTACTTC.

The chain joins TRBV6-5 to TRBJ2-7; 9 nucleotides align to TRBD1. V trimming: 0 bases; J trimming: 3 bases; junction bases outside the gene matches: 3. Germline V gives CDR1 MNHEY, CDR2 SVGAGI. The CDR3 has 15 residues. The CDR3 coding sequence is TGTGCCAGCAGTTACTCAGCGGACAGGGGCTACGAGCAGTACTTC. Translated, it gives CASSYSADRGYEQYF.

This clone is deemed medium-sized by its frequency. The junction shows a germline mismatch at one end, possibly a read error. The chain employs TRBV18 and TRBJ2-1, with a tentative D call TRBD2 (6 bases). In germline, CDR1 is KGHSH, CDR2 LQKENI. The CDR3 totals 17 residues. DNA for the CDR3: TGTGCCAGCTCACCAGCAACATGGGGGGACTCCGACAATGAGCAGTTCTTC. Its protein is CASSPATWGDSDNEQFF. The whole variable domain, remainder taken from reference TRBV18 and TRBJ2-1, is NAGVMQNPRHLVRRRGQEARLRCSPMKGHSHVYWYRQLPEEGLKFMVYLQKENIIDESGMPKERFSAEFPKEGPSILRIQQVVRGDSAAYFCASSPATWGDSDNEQFFGPGTRLTVL.

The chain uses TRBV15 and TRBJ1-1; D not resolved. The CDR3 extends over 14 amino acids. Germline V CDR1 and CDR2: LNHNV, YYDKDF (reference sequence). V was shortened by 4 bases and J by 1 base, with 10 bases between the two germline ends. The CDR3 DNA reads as TGTGCCACCAGCAACCCGGCGGCGAACACTGAAGCTTTCTTT. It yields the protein CATSNPAANTEAFF.

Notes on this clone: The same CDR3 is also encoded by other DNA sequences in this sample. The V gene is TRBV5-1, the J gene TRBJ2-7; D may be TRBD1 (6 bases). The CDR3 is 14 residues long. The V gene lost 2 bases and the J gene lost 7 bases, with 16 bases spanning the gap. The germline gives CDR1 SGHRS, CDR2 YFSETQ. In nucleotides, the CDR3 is TGCGCCAGCAGCTTCAGTCGACAGGTGGGTGAGCAGTACTTC. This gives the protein CASSFSRQVGEQYF.

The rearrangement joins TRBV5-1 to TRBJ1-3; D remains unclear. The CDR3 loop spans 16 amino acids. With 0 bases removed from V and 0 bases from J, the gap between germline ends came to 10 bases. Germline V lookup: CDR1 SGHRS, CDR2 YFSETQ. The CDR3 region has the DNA TGCGCCAGCAGCTTGGCCGGGGATCACTCTGGAAACACCATATATTTT. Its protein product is CASSLAGDHSGNTIYF.

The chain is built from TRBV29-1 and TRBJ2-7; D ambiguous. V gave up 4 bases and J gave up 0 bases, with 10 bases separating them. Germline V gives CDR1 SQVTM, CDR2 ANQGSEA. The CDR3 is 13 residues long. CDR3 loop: CSVGAASSYEQYF. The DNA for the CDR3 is TGCAGCGTTGGGGCCGCAAGCTCCTACGAGCAGTACTTC.

The CDR3 nucleotides read TGTGCCAGCAGCTTCCGGGGACAGGAGACCCAGTACTTC. It encodes CASSFRGQETQYF. The chain uses TRBV7-6 and TRBJ2-5; the match to TRBD1 covers 7 bases. With V trimmed by 3 bases and J by 5 bases, 3 bases remained unmatched. The CDR3 covers 13 residues. Germline loops: CDR1 SGHVS, CDR2 FNYEAQ.

CDR3 bases: TGTGCCAGCAGTCAATCCAGGGAGACCCAGTACTTC. Protein product: CASSQSRETQYF. This chain joins TRBV6-5 and TRBJ2-5; D gene unclear. The germline V and J ends were trimmed by 5 bases and 5 bases, with 9 bases remaining between them. The length of the CDR3 is 12 residues. From germline, CDR1 is MNHEY and CDR2 SVGAGI.

In DNA form, the CDR3 reads TGTGCCCTGGGGGGGGGCGCGGGAGGAGAAGATGGCTACACCTTC. Its protein is CALGGGAGGEDGYTF. The chain joins TRBV10-3 to TRBJ1-2; the D gene is possibly TRBD1 (6 bases). Trimming removed 11 bases from V and 6 bases from J, with 25 bases in between. This CDR3 has 15 amino acids. Germline lookup yields CDR1 ENHRY and CDR2 SYGVKD.

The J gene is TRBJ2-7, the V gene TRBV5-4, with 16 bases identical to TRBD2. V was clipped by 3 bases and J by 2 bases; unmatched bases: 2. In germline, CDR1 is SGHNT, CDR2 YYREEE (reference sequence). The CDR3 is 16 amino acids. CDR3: CASSSGTSGRAYEQYF. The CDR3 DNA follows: TGTGCCAGCAGCTCAGGGACTAGCGGGAGGGCCTACGAGCAGTACTTC.

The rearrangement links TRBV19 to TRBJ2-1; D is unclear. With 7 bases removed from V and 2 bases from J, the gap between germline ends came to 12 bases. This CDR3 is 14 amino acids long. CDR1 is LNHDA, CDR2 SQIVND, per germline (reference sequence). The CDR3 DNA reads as TGTGCCAGTAAATGGCGGCCAACCTACAATGAGCAGTTCTTC. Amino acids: CASKWRPTYNEQFF.

The DNA of the CDR3 is TGCGCCAGCACCGAAACTAGCGGGGGGGCAGAGACCCAGTACTTC. Residues: CASTETSGGAETQYF. The rearrangement links TRBV5-1 to TRBJ2-5, with 13 bases lining up with TRBD2. The germline gives CDR1 SGHRS, CDR2 YFSETQ. This CDR3 contains 15 residues. The V segment lost 6 bases and the J segment 4 bases; nucleotides outside the gene matches: 6.

CDR3 sequence reads: CASSSRGRGGLANTEAFF. The CDR3 DNA reads as TGTGCCAGCAGCTCCCGGGGCCGGGGAGGGCTTGCGAACACTGAAGCTTTCTTT. The V and J genes are TRBV7-9 and TRBJ1-1; maybe TRBD1 (5 bases). CDR1 and CDR2 from the germline V gene are SEHNR and FQNEAQ (reference sequence). The CDR3 loop spans 18 amino acids. V lost 4 bases and J lost 1, with 22 bases in between.

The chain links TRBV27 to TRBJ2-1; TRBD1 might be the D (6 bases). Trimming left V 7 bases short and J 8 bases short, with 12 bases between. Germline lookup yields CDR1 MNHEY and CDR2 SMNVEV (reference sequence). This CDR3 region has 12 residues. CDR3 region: CASKGEGYEQFF. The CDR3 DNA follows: TGTGCCAGCAAGGGGGAAGGGTATGAGCAGTTCTTC.

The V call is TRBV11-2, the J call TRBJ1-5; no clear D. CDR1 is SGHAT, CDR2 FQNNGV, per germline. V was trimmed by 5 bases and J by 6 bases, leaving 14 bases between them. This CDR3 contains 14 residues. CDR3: CASSLGSVGQPQHF. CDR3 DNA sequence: TGTGCCAGCAGCCTGGGGAGTGTGGGTCAGCCCCAGCATTTT.

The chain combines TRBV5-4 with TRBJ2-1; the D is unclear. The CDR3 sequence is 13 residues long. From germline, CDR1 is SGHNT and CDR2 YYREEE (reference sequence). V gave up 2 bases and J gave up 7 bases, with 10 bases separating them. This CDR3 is CASSFWAVNEQFF. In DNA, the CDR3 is TGTGCCAGCAGCTTCTGGGCCGTGAATGAGCAGTTCTTC.

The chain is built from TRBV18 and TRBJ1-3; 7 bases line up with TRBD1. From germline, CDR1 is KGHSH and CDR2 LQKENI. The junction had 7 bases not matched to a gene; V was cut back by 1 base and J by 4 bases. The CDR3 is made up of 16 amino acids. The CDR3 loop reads CASSPLEGAAGNTIYF. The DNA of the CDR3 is TGTGCCAGCTCACCACTGGAGGGGGCCGCAGGAAACACCATATATTTT.

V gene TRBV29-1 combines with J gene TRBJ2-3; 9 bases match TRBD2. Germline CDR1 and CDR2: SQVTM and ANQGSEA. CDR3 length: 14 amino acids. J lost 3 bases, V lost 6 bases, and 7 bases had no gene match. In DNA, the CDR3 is TGCAGCGTGGTTAGCGGGGGCTGGACAGATACGCAGTATTTT. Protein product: CSVVSGGWTDTQYF.

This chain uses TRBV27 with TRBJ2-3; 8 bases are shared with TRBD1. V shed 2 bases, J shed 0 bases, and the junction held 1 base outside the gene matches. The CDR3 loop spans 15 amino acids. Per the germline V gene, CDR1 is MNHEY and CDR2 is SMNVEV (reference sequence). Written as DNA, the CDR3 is TGTGCCAGCAGTTTAGGGGACAGGAGCACAGATACGCAGTATTTT. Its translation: CASSLGDRSTDTQYF.

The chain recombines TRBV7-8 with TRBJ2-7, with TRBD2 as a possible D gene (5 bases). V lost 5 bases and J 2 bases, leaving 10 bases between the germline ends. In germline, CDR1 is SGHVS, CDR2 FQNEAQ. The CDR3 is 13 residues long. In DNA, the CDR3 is TGTGCCAGCAGCCCGGGGTACGCCTACGAGCAGTACTTC. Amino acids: CASSPGYAYEQYF.

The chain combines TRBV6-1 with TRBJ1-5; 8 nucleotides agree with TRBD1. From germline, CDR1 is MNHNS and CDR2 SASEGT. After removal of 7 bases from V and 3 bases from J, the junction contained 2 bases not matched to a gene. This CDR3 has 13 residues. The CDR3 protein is CASTDRVNQPQHF. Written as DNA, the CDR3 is TGTGCCAGCACGGACAGGGTCAATCAGCCCCAGCATTTT.

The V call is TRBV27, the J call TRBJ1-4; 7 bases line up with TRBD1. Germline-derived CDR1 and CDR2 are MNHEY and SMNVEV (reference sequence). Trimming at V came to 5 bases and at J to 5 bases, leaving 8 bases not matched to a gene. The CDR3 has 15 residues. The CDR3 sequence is CASSPRDSRNEKLFF. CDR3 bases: TGTGCCAGCAGTCCGAGGGACAGCCGGAATGAAAAACTGTTTTTT.

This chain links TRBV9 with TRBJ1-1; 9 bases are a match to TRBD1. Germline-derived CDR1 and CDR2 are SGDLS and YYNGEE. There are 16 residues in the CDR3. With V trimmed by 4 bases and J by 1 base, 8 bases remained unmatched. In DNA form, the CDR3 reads TGTGCCAGCAGCTACGGGACAGGGATTGGGAACACTGAAGCTTTCTTT. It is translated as CASSYGTGIGNTEAFF.

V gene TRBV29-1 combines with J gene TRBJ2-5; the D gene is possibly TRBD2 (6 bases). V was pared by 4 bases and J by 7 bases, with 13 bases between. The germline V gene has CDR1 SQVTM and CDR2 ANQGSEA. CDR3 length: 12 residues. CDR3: CSVGTSRGTQYF. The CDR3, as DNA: TGCAGCGTTGGCACTAGCCGGGGGACCCAGTACTTC.